This TCR beta chain stems from a study of graft-versus-host responses after intestinal transplantation. To note about this clone: Its antigen is as yet unknown.

The V gene's germline CDR1 is SEHNR and CDR2 FQNEAQ (reference sequence). The CDR3 sequence is 17 residues long. Trimming removed 5 bases at V and 0 bases at J, with 16 bases between. Data came from immunoSEQ multiplex PCR; TCRdb stores just in-frame clones and leaves some out. The repertoire has about 90,000 clones, roughly 90% of them found once; the top ten carry under 0.4%. The receptor comes from a human donor who was the organ donor for an intestinal transplant. V gene TRBV7-9 combines with J gene TRBJ1-4; perhaps TRBD1 as D (5 bases). The starting material was unstimulated CD4+ T cells sorted from spleen or lymph node cells, obtained before transplant. In DNA form, the CDR3 reads TGTGCCAGCAGCAAAGCGTCAGGGACTGCAACTAATGAAAAACTGTTTTTT. Its protein is CASSKASGTATNEKLFF.